The subject of this entry is one T cell receptor beta chain. The antigen it binds to is not known. No much larger clone is present one base from it, and per-base qualities are unavailable. The sample belongs to a study of shared clonotypes between healthy human individuals (dated by TCRdb to the early 2020s). Looking at the study overall: The cohort comprised a couple of women and three men aged 18 to 49 years. For each donor, three plates each were used for CD4 naive and CD4 memory, two plates were used for CD8 naive, and one plate was used for CD8 memory. To estimate repertoire size and how much clonotype sharing occurs between individuals, the study deeply sequenced the blood TCR repertoires of several healthy adults. Libraries were prepared and TCR repertoires were sequenced by different laboratories using diverse techniques, in order to increase sequencing depth and limit assay-specific biases. Leukapheresis yielded between about 0.94 and 9.5 billion PBMCs per donor.

CD8 naive samples consisted of CD45RO-negative cells that were positively selected for CCR7, yielding a CD45RA+CCR7+ population without TemRA cells. Healthy HIV-negative adults with no recently reported acute infections or vaccinations were included as donors. Only Caucasian adults living in Nashville, Tennessee, USA were represented among the donors. After blood collection by leukapheresis, PBMCs were isolated using Ficoll-Histopaque density gradient centrifugation and then cryopreserved in the vapor phase of liquid nitrogen. Analytical flow cytometry was used to check the purity and quantity of each magnetically sorted T cell population. Genomic DNA was isolated from each sorted fraction and quantified by UV absorbance on a Nanodrop 2000c. Using the deep immunoSEQ assay, multiplex PCR amplified TCR CDR3 regions from genomic DNA. For each cell subset, the extracted genomic DNA was distributed evenly across all wells of several immunoSEQ 96-well plates, and each plate served as one replicate. For sorted subsets, about 0.2 ug genomic DNA, equal to tens of thousands of T cell genomes, was loaded into each replicate PCR. The purified libraries were quantified using a Qubit 3.0 fluorometer, sized with a Bioanalyzer 2100, and then quantified again using the KAPA Library Quantification kit. Each immunoSEQ 96-well plate was sequenced on its own single-read 150-cycle Illumina NextSeq 550 flow cell. The authors processed their data as follows. Because only junctional sequences without quality scores were contained in the immunoSEQ output, filtering matching that applied to full-length reads could not be performed. Sequences were annotated with PyIR, a Python wrapper for IgBLAST v1.9, using IMGT germline references to assign V/J genes and CDR3. Reads were filtered out if the reads had weak V/J assignments (E-value above 1e-6), no CDR3, stop codons, out-of-frame junctions, or ambiguous translated residues. V3J clonotypes were defined as sequences sharing an identical inferred V gene, J gene, and CDR3 amino acid sequence. Percentage overlap between repertoires was computed as shared unique clonotypes divided by the size of the smaller repertoire. Three approaches were used to assess repertoire richness: RTK rarefaction, the Chao1 estimator, and Recon v2.1 estimates of unobserved clonotypes. For all TCRbeta clonotypes obtained by the gDNA method from four donors, generation probabilities were computed with OLGA. Entries here come from immuneACCESS through TCRdb and include only in-frame sequences with V and J called. Some clones fail to appear in such tables; in the studies checked, an unresolved V gene covers under half of the shortfall, and the cause of the remainder is unknown. The V and J calls and the clone size are those of that table, but D and trimming were determined from the DNA. The sample contains hundreds of thousands of clones, about 95% of them found a single time. The ten largest account for roughly 0.12% of the sample.

What the study reported, not specific to this receptor: Sampling was restricted to blood, and TCR repertoires in tissues likely differ from the TCR repertoires found in blood. Even with the large sequencing depth, rarefaction of the sorted-subset datasets indicated that sequencing was incomplete. The small number of donors limited the genetic and exposure-history diversity represented. Estimated clonotype richness was generally larger for naive than for memory subsets. Based on pairwise subsampling, the degree of clonotype sharing among donors was expected to be affected by sequencing depth. Across a few donors, roughly 5.1% of naive CD4, 3% to 3.5% of naive CD8, about 2.3% of memory CD4, and roughly 0.4% of memory CD8 clonotypes were shared. Higher generation probabilities were observed for clonotypes shared by all four sorted-subset donors than for non-shared clonotypes.

CDR1 and CDR2 are drawn from the germline V gene: MDHEN, SYDVKM. Clipping removes 5 bases from V and 6 bases from J, with 9 as the unmatched junction base count. Including cysteine and phenylalanine, the CDR3 has 16 amino acids. The kept DNA is CDR3 alone, 48 bases in frame from the first base. The receptor was isolated from a woman aged 25 to 45 in good health. The chain joins TRBV28 to TRBJ2-3; 12 bases in the junction line up with TRBD2. Sequencing was done on a sample of naive CD8+ T cells sorted from blood. The sample's cell subset or site label, in plain terms: CD45RA+CCR7+. The DNA reads TGTGCCAGCAGTCCACGACTAGCGGGAGCCCGGGATACGCAGTATTTT. The resulting protein is CASSPRLAGARDTQYF.